Listed below are T cell receptor beta chains from one sample, sequenced in a study of cytomegalovirus exposure and HLA in healthy donors. Profiled with immunoSEQ multiplex PCR; TCRdb holds only in-frame clones, not every one. The table lists around 89,000 clones, approximately 80% of them singletons, with over 3% in the top ten. The sample taken for sequencing was PBMCs. These TCRs come from a man aged 35 to 55 in good health and CMV-seronegative. The CDR3 runs from the conserved cysteine through the conserved F or W. Not all rows give a size; the values are once, few, many and, for expanded clones, a class.

clone_size,j_call,v_call,cdr3_aa
NA,TRBJ1-1,TRBV27,CASSPGTREAFF
few,TRBJ1-2,TRBV29-1,CSVGQNYGYTF
NA,TRBJ1-6,TRBV18,CASSHDRVALPLHF
NA,TRBJ1-2,TRBV5-5,CASSFLAGGYGYTF
once,TRBJ2-2,TRBV4-1,CASSQGFGLAGGTGELFF
NA,TRBJ2-5,TRBV9,CASSPGTSGGTKTQYF
few,TRBJ1-2,TRBV5-6,CASSFPSGTGIFYGYTF
NA,TRBJ1-3,TRBV5-4,CASSSWGGGNTIYF
NA,TRBJ2-2,TRBV5-5,CASSITGILNTGELFF
NA,TRBJ1-1,TRBV28,CASSIPGQWNTEAFF
medium-sized,TRBJ2-3,TRBV4-3,CASSQDRREPSTDTQYF
NA,TRBJ2-5,TRBV2,CASSAPGPPQTQYF
few,TRBJ1-5,TRBV15,CATSRDWGGDSNQPQHF
few,TRBJ2-1,TRBV4-1,CASSQDFGHSYNEQFF
NA,TRBJ2-5,TRBV28,CASSSSRPPGEQETQYF
NA,TRBJ1-4,TRBV6-5,CASSLAGLSGEKLFF
NA,TRBJ1-1,TRBV9,CASSAPDREAFF
once,TRBJ1-1,TRBV7-9,CASSLTGDSAEAFF
few,TRBJ1-1,TRBV5-4,CASSLQGNTEAFF
NA,TRBJ1-2,TRBV9,CASSVVSGDTDGYTF
NA,TRBJ2-5,TRBV5-4,CASSSPQLAGGLETQYF
NA,TRBJ2-5,TRBV7-9,CASSLGQGWQETQYF
NA,TRBJ2-7,TRBV7-2,CASSAGLAGLSYEQYF
NA,TRBJ1-6,TRBV7-2,CASTWDDGSYNSPLHF
once,TRBJ2-1,TRBV28,CASSPQTSGGRRGEQFF
NA,TRBJ1-4,TRBV5-1,CASSADRKRNEKLFF
NA,TRBJ2-1,TRBV5-6,CASSLAYEQFF
few,TRBJ1-4,TRBV19,CASSVYREKLFF
NA,TRBJ2-1,TRBV4-3,CASSHVTDNEQFF
NA,TRBJ1-2,TRBV7-9,CSGKGIKGDNYGYTF
NA,TRBJ2-3,TRBV7-9,CASSLRLEAGGRDTQYF
NA,TRBJ1-6,TRBV6-5,CASTPSRGDSAPLHF
NA,TRBJ1-2,TRBV14,CASSPRQTLRGYTF
NA,TRBJ1-4,TRBV7-7,CASSQGQEANEKLFF
NA,TRBJ1-1,TRBV7-3,CASSWTGGPRGTEAFF
NA,TRBJ2-2,TRBV7-3,CASSAPGQGNTGELFF
NA,TRBJ1-4,TRBV11-2,CASSFGGGNAYGLFF
NA,TRBJ1-5,TRBV7-9,CSSSLIRPGYSNQPQHF
NA,TRBJ1-1,TRBV4-3,CASSQVEGLRNTEAFF
NA,TRBJ2-5,TRBV7-3,CASSSEGETQYF
few,TRBJ1-4,TRBV5-1,CASSSKGQDEKLFF
NA,TRBJ2-7,TRBV2,CASSDRDRVEYF
NA,TRBJ1-1,TRBV19,CASSLRGETEAFF
NA,TRBJ2-1,TRBV20-1,CSAREREQFF
once,TRBJ1-1,TRBV18,CASSPPATGDTEAFF
NA,TRBJ1-1,TRBV19,CANWAVQGAATEAFF
NA,TRBJ2-3,TRBV6-5,CASSYAGIDTQYF
once,TRBJ1-5,TRBV9,CASSPSGRTENQPQHF